Each of the 17 T cell receptor beta chains below was sequenced from the same sample in a study of cytomegalovirus exposure and HLA in healthy donors (dated by TCRdb to the late 2010s). Library creation used the immunoSEQ multiplex PCR assay. For the multiplex PCR, a mixture combining 60 forward primers for TCR Vbeta segments and 13 reverse primers for TCR Jbeta segments was used. The table comes from immuneACCESS by way of TCRdb, which keeps in-frame sequences with V and J called. Part of the clones is missing from these tables; in studies checked, under half for an unresolved V gene and the rest for unknown reasons. This sample gives over 100,000 clones in total; roughly 63% of them show up just once. 5% to 7% of the sample comes from the top ten. Sample: PBMCs. The source is a woman aged 70-85 years in good health and CMV-seropositive.

This clone was observed a handful of times. The chain links TRBV19 to TRBJ2-2, with D possibly being TRBD1 (5 bases). Germline V gene data show CDR1 as LNHDA and CDR2 as SQIVND (reference sequence). Trimming removed 3 bases at V and 1 base at J, with 12 bases between. The CDR3 consists of 16 residues. This CDR3 reads CASSMVWQGNTGELFF. The CDR3 DNA reads TGTGCCAGTAGTATGGTATGGCAGGGGAACACCGGGGAGCTGTTTTTT.

The V gene is TRBV30, the J gene TRBJ2-3; the D is unclear. The CDR3 extends over 17 amino acids. The V gene's germline CDR1 is GTSNPN and CDR2 SVGIG (reference sequence). Between the trimmed V and J ends, which lost 0 bases and 1 base, there was a span of 17 bases. The CDR3 reads CAWSVARGWIRTDTQYF. Written as DNA, the CDR3 is TGTGCCTGGAGTGTAGCCCGAGGATGGATACGCACAGATACGCAGTATTTT.

The V call is TRBV5-3, the J call TRBJ1-1, with D possibly being TRBD1 (5 bases). TRBV5-3 is an open reading frame whose function is uncertain. The CDR3 length is 19 residues. V was clipped by 0 bases and J by 0 bases, with 21 bases between them. The CDR3 is CARSLEGNRGGLLNTEAFF. CDR3 coding DNA: TGTGCCAGAAGCTTGGAGGGAAATAGGGGAGGACTTTTGAACACTGAAGCTTTCTTT.

This rearrangement joins TRBV6-4 to TRBJ2-3, with D possibly being TRBD1 (5 bases). Germline CDR1 is MRHNA and CDR2 is SNTAGT. The CDR3 length is 14 residues. V was pared by 4 bases and J by 3 bases, with 11 bases between. The CDR3 reads CASSVQDGTDTQYF. The CDR3, as DNA: TGTGCCAGCAGTGTACAGGATGGGACAGATACGCAGTATTTT.

J is TRBJ1-5 and V is TRBV21-1; TRBD1 is the table's D call and was not checked against the DNA. TRBV21-1 is annotated as a pseudogene. CDR3 size: 21 residues. The CDR3 is CASSKGRQGVTTGYSNQPQHF. CDR3 coding DNA: TGTGCCAGCAGCAAAGGACGACAGGGGGTAACTACTGGGTATAGCAATCAGCCCCAGCATTTT.

The V gene is TRBV13, the J gene TRBJ1-4; the match to TRBD1 covers 9 bases. The CDR3 is 15 amino acids. Germline loops: CDR1 PRHDT, CDR2 FYEKMQ (reference sequence). V lost 4 bases to trimming and J lost 8 bases; unmatched junction nucleotides: 8. The CDR3 sequence is CASSSTGQGGEKLFF. The CDR3 region has the DNA TGTGCCAGCAGCTCAACGGGACAGGGAGGGGAAAAACTGTTTTTT.

This clone was counted between two and nine times. The chain is built from TRBV19 and TRBJ1-5; 8 nucleotides match TRBD1. Germline V gene data show CDR1 as LNHDA and CDR2 as SQIVND (reference sequence). J was trimmed by 9 bases and V by 3 bases; bases with no gene match: 7. The CDR3 has 14 residues. The CDR3 loop is CASSMTGADGPQHF. The DNA of the CDR3 is TGTGCCAGTAGTATGACAGGGGCGGACGGGCCCCAGCATTTT.

This clone was counted between two and nine times. V is TRBV5-6 and J is TRBJ1-1; D gene unclear. The CDR3 spans 12 residues. Trimming shortened V by 1 base and J by 5 bases, and 6 bases separated the two germline ends. CDR1 and CDR2 (germline): SGHDT, YYEEEE. CDR3 nucleotide sequence: TGTGCCAGCAGCTTGTTGAGGACTGAAGCTTTCTTT. This encodes CASSLLRTEAFF.

In this sample, this clone turned up once. This chain connects TRBV19 to TRBJ1-1, with TRBD1 matching 11 bases. The CDR3 spans 14 residues. Trimming removed 6 bases from V and 11 bases from J; junction bases left unmatched: 11. Germline-derived CDR1 and CDR2 are LNHDA and SQIVND (reference sequence). The CDR3 nucleotides are TGTGCCAGTAGACTGGGACAGGGGGTTGTTCGGGCTTTCTTT. Its translation: CASRLGQGVVRAFF.

The CDR3 DNA reads TGCGCCAGCAGCTTGGCGGGGGGGGCGTACCAAGAGACCCAGTACTTC. Amino acids: CASSLAGGAYQETQYF. The rearrangement links TRBV5-1 to TRBJ2-5; 8 bases agree with TRBD2. The trim removed 0 bases at V and 0 bases at J, leaving 4 bases unmatched. Germline V gene lookup returns CDR1 SGHRS and CDR2 YFSETQ. This CDR3 is built from 16 residues.

This clone was counted a few times. V and J are TRBV19 and TRBJ1-1; 9 bases align to TRBD1. Germline CDR1 reads LNHDA; CDR2 reads SQIVND (reference sequence). The CDR3 consists of 15 residues. The trim removed 5 bases at V and 4 bases at J, leaving 8 bases unmatched. The CDR3 DNA is TGTGCCAGTAGTCCGGGGACAGGGCGGGCCACTGAAGCTTTCTTT. Protein product: CASSPGTGRATEAFF.

The chain recombines TRBV6-5 with TRBJ1-5, with D perhaps matching TRBD1 (5 bases). Germline V CDR1 and CDR2: MNHEY, SVGAGI. Trimming pared 6 bases from V and 0 bases from J, leaving 12 bases between. This CDR3 contains 15 residues. CDR3 coding DNA: TGTGCCAGCAGGGCGACAGCTTATAGCAATCAGCCCCAGCATTTT. Its protein is CASRATAYSNQPQHF.

This clone was seen a few times. This chain uses TRBV7-2 with TRBJ2-2; 10 bases line up with TRBD2. The J segment lost 4 bases and the V segment lost 5 bases, leaving 7 bases of the junction unmatched. The CDR3 has 16 residues. Germline values: CDR1 SGHTA, CDR2 FQGNSA. This chain's CDR3 is CASSPHSGGITGELFF. As DNA, the CDR3 is TGTGCCAGCAGCCCTCATAGCGGGGGGATCACCGGGGAGCTGTTTTTT. The full variable domain, rest sourced from reference TRBV7-2 and TRBJ2-2, is GAGVSQSPSNKVTEKGKDVELRCDPISGHTALYWYRQSLGQGLEFLIYFQGNSAPDKSGLPSDRFSAERTGGSVSTLTIQRTQQEDSAVYLCASSPHSGGITGELFFGEGSRLTVL.

This clone turned up a few times. J is TRBJ2-7 and V is TRBV6-1; no clear D. Germline V lookup: CDR1 MNHNS, CDR2 SASEGT. This CDR3 is built from 16 residues. Trimming took 0 bases from V and 0 from J, leaving 12 bases between them. The CDR3 nucleotides read TGTGCCAGCAGTGAAGCGGCCCAGGCCGCCTCCTACGAGCAGTACTTC. It yields the protein CASSEAAQAASYEQYF.

V gene TRBV7-8 combines with J gene TRBJ1-6, with D maybe TRBD1 (5 bases). The CDR3 totals 15 residues. V lost 5 bases to trimming and J lost 10 bases, with 18 bases between them. Per the germline V gene, CDR1 is SGHVS and CDR2 is FQNEAQ. The CDR3 region is CASSPDGGDRSPLHF. CDR3 nucleotides: TGTGCCAGCAGCCCGGACGGAGGGGATAGGTCACCCCTCCACTTT.

V and J are TRBV28 and TRBJ1-5; D may be TRBD1 (6 bases). V lost 5 bases, J lost 1 base, and 15 bases lay in between. Germline V gene sequence: CDR1 MDHEN, CDR2 SYDVKM. The CDR3 runs to 16 residues. CDR3 amino acids: CASSASLQGSNQPQHF. The CDR3 nucleotides read TGTGCCAGCAGTGCCTCCCTACAGGGAAGCAATCAGCCCCAGCATTTT.

The chain is built from TRBV10-2 and TRBJ1-1; D is perhaps TRBD1 (6 bases). The CDR3 has 15 amino acids. Deletions cut 4 bases from V and 0 bases from J, with 12 bases between. Germline loops: CDR1 WSHSY, CDR2 SAAADI. The CDR3 coding sequence is TGCGCCAGCAGTGGAGGGGGAGTGGTGAACACTGAAGCTTTCTTT. Its protein is CASSGGGVVNTEAFF.